This entry features one T cell receptor beta chain sequence. Which antigen it targets is not known. Base qualities are not at hand, and no much larger clone is one base apart. From the cysteine through the phenylalanine, the CDR3 covers 17 amino acids. The only DNA kept is the CDR3, 51 bases in frame from the first base. From V the trimming removes 0 bases and from J it removes 1 base, while the gene matches leave 5 bases of the junction unaccounted for. The sample comes from a study of high-grade serous ovarian cancer treatment subgroups (dated by TCRdb to the early 2020s). Regarding the research as a whole: A mean of 14,192 reads and 6,500 to 9,500 unique TCR beta rearrangements per sample was generated by sequencing. Under a laparoscopic triage algorithm, patients with high-grade serous ovarian cancer were grouped by complete gross resection or by neoadjuvant chemotherapy response, and the study profiled the TCR beta repertoires of these patients. A cohort of approximately 30 patients was included: around ten with no residual disease after primary surgery (R0), around ten who were excellent NACT responders, and around ten who were poor NACT responders. Each patient contributed one primary tumor and two metastatic tumor samples, giving some 97 samples in total. Points the paper makes about the study in general: Neoantigen level correlated positively with TCR clonal relatedness, and copy number variation and mutation load from whole-genome sequencing showed a positive trend with TCR clonal relatedness. The TCR repertoire analyses centered on CDR3, and CDR1 and CDR2 were not analyzed. Repertoire similarity between tumors from the same patient ranged from about 0.11 to 0.8, while tumors from different patients showed almost no similarity. Spatial information was not captured by bulk tumor TCR sequencing, so insight into HGSC tumor complexity and diversity was limited.

Tumor samples were obtained before definitive surgery or chemotherapy. Genomic DNA was extracted by the MD Anderson Biospecimen Extraction Resource, and TCR sequencing was done by the MD Anderson Cancer Genomics Laboratory. The 90 to 95 tumor samples underwent high-throughput TCR profiling with ImmunoSEQ. Per the original workflow: Repertoire diversity metrics included richness (unique productive sequences), clonality, evenness and relatedness; Bhattacharyya coefficient assessed similarity between samples. A sensitivity analysis that removed TCRs with fewer than two reads produced consistent conclusions. In its TCRdb copy, this immuneACCESS table keeps in-frame sequences only and misses some clones. Where compared with another copy, unresolved V genes explain less than half of these, and the others have no known cause. The V and J calls and clone size come from that table; D and trimming were worked out from the DNA. The sample table holds approximately 4,000 clones, of which 77% were seen once. Over 15% of the sample lies in the top ten.

Material: tumor tissue. The chain is made from TRBV23-1 and TRBJ1-1, with 10 middle bases fitting TRBD1. TRBV23-1 is marked as an open reading frame, function uncertain. The clonotype originates from a human donor with high-grade serous ovarian cancer. The base sequence is TGCGCCAGCAGTCAATCGGGACAGGGGACGGAGAACACTGAAGCTTTCTTT. Translated, this is CASSQSGQGTENTEAFF.